The present entry profiles one T cell receptor beta chain with its context. Its antigen is not known. The entry originates in a study of post-analysis software for immune sequencing data. Unique molecular identifiers featured in each of the TCR beta cDNA libraries. MiXCR was run by TCRdb on the PCR reads, yielding one entry per CDR3 protein. Seen here are 800,000 to 950,000 distinct CDR3 sequences, roughly 50% observed once, and the top ten hold roughly 4.4%. The CDR3 covers 14 residues. V gave up 4 bases and J gave up 3 bases, with 10 bases separating them. The germline CDR1 and CDR2 sequences are MNHEY and SMNVEV (reference sequence). Points from the study as a whole: Multiple sclerosis patients had significantly lower normalized Chao1 diversity than controls. F measure showed strong co-clustering of same-batch samples. The five TRBV segments detected at higher frequency in patients than in controls included TRBV5-6, TRBV5-1 and TRBV20-1.

The TCR sequence derives from a girl between 5 and 17 years old with multiple sclerosis. Sequencing used blood. The gene calls are TRBV27 and TRBJ1-5, with a tentative D call TRBD1 (5 bases). The CDR3 region is CASSSAGHNQPQHF. The CDR3 region has the DNA TGTGCCAGCAGTTCCGCGGGGCACAATCAGCCCCAGCATTTT.